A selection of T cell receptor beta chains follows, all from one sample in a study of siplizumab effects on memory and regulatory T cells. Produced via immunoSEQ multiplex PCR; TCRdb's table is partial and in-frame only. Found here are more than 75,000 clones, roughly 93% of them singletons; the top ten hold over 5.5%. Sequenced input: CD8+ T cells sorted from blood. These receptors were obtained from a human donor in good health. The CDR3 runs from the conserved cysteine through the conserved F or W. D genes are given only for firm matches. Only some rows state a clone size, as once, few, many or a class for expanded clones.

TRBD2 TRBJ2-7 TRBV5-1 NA TGCGCCAGCAGCTCCTTCTTAGCGGGAGAACCCTACGAGCAGTACTTC CASSSFLAGEPYEQYF
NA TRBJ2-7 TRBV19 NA TGTGCCAGTAGTACCGGGGCAGGGGCCTTCTACGAGCAGTACTTC CASSTGAGAFYEQYF
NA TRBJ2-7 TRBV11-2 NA TGTGCCAGCAGCTCCGATTGGGAGAGCTACGAGCAGTACTTC CASSSDWESYEQYF
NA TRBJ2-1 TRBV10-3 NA TGTGCCATCAGTGTCAGGCAGGCGGGTCCCTACAATGAGCAGTTCTTC CAISVRQAGPYNEQFF
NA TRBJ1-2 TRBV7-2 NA TGTGCCAGCAGCCCGAGCTTTTTGGGGAAGACGAACTATGGCTACACCTTC CASSPSFLGKTNYGYTF
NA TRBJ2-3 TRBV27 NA TGTGCCAGCAGTTTACCAGGGGTCGGAGATACGCAGTATTTT CASSLPGVGDTQYF
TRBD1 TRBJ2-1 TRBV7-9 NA TGTGCCAGCAGCGGCCGGGACAGGACGGGGGACCAATCCTACAATGAGCAGTTCTTC CASSGRDRTGDQSYNEQFF
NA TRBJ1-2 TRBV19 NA TGTGCCAGTACCCCATGGGACGGAAACTATGGCTACACCTTC CASTPWDGNYGYTF
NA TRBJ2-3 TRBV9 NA TGTGCCAGCAGCTCCCAGGATACGCAGTATTTT CASSSQDTQYF
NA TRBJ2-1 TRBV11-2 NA TGTGCCAGCAGCTTAGGGTCTAGGGCCTACAATGAGCAGTTCTTC CASSLGSRAYNEQFF
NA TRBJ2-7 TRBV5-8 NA TGTGCCAGCAGCTGGGGGGCTGGGCGGGACGAGCAGTACTTC CASSWGAGRDEQYF
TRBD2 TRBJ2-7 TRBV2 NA TGTGCCAGCAGTGATGGGGGGGACTACGAGCAGTACTTC CASSDGGDYEQYF
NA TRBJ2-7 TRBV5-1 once TGCGCCAGCAGCTTGGTTCAGGGGAACGAGCAGTACTTC CASSLVQGNEQYF
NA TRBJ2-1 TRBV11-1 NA TGTGCCATCCAGTCGGGGTATGAGCAGTTCTTC CAIQSGYEQFF
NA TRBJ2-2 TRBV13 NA TGTGCCAGCAGCTTAGATCTGGGAGAACTCACCGGGGAGCTGTTTTTT CASSLDLGELTGELFF
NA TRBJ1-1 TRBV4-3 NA TGCGCCAGCAGCCTCTTCCGGACGGAGAACACTGAAGCTTTCTTT CASSLFRTENTEAFF
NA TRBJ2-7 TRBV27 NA TGTGCCAGCAGTTTCGGTGGCAAAACCTACGAGCAGTACTTC CASSFGGKTYEQYF
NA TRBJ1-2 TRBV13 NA TGTGCCAGCAGTCATTTACAGGGAAACTATGGCTACACCTTC CASSHLQGNYGYTF
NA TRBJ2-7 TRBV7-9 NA TGTGCCAGCAGCTTATGGGAAACGGGGGCCTACGAGCAGTACTTC CASSLWETGAYEQYF
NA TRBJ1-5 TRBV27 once TGTGCCAGCAGTTTTGAAGGGGCTCGGCAGCCCCAGCATTTT CASSFEGARQPQHF
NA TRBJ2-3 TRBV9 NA TGTGCCAGCAGCGTAGGGGATACGCAGTATTTT CASSVGDTQYF
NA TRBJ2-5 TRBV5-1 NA TGCGCCAGCAGCTTGGACACGGGCCGGGAGACCCAGTACTTC CASSLDTGRETQYF
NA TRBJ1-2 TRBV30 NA TGTGCCTGGAGTGACCTCGCTCGCGAGGACTTC CAWSDLAREDF
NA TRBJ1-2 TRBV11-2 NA TGTGCCAGCAGCTCGGACCCAAGGGGGGGACATGGCTACACCTTC CASSSDPRGGHGYTF
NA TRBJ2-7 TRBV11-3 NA TGTGCCAGCAGCCTCACCGACTACGAGCAGTACTTC CASSLTDYEQYF
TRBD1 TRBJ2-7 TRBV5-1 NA TGCGCCAGCAGCTTACAGGGGCCTGGCGAGCAGTACTTC CASSLQGPGEQYF
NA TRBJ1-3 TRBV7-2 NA TGTGCCAGCAGCTTAGTGTTGGAATCTGGAAACACCATATATTTT CASSLVLESGNTIYF
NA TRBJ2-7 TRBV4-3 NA TGCGCCAGCAGCCAAGACAGGTACGAGCAGTACTTC CASSQDRYEQYF
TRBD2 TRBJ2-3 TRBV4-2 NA TGTGCCAGCAGCCAAGAACTAGCGGGGGGCACAGATACGCAGTATTTT CASSQELAGGTDTQYF
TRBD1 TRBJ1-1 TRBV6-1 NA TGTGCCAGCACTACCGGTAGGACAGGGATAACTGAAGCTTTCTTT CASTTGRTGITEAFF
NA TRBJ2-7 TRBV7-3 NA TGTGCCAGCAGCCCCCTCCCGGGCTACGAGCAGTACTTC CASSPLPGYEQYF
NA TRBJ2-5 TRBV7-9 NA TGTGCCAGCAGCCCAACGCAGGGTGCGCGGCTCCAAGAGACCCAGTACTTC CASSPTQGARLQETQYF
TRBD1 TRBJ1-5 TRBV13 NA TGTGCCAGCAGCTTAGGCGGGTCAGGGGGGAATCAGCCCCAGCATTTT CASSLGGSGGNQPQHF
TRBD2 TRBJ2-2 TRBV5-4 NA TGTGCCAGCACCGACCCTAGCGGGAGTAACACCGGGGAGCTGTTTTTT CASTDPSGSNTGELFF
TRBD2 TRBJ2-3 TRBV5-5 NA TGTGCCAGCAGCTTGGCCGCCGGGGGGGCGGGAGTCACGGATACGCAGTATTTT CASSLAAGGAGVTDTQYF
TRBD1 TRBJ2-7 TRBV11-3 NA TGTGCCAGCAGCTCGGGACAGGGTATATACGAGCAGTACTTC CASSSGQGIYEQYF
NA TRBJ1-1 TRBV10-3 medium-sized TGTGCCATCAGTGAGTCGACCTCCGAAGCTTTCTTT CAISESTSEAFF
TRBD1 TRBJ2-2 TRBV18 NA TGTGCCAGCTCACCATATGCCAGGGGGACCGGGGAGCTGTTTTTT CASSPYARGTGELFF
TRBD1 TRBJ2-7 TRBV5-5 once TGTGCCAGCAGCGAGGGGACAGGTTCCTACGAGCAGTACTTC CASSEGTGSYEQYF
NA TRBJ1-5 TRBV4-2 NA TGTGCCAGCAGCCAGGGGGGGAATCAGCCCCAGCATTTT CASSQGGNQPQHF
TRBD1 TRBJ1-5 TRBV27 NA TGTGCCAGCAGTTTAGGACAGGGTTTGAGTCAGCCCCAGCATTTT CASSLGQGLSQPQHF
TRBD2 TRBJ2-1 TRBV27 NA TGTGCCAGCAGTTTGCTAGCGGGGGGAGATGAGCAGTTCTTC CASSLLAGGDEQFF
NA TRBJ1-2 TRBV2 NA TGTGCCAGCAGGGGGGGCAACGCTGATTATGGCTACACCTTC CASRGGNADYGYTF
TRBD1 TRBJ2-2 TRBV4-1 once TGCGCCAGCAGCCATCTTCTCGGGACAGGGAACACCGGGGAGCTGTTTTTT CASSHLLGTGNTGELFF
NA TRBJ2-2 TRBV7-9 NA TGTGCCAGCAGCTTAGGCTCCCGGGAGCTGTTTTTT CASSLGSRELFF
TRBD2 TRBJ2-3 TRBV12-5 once TGTGCTAGTGCTTTTTTAACTAGCGCTCCTAGCACAGATACGCAGTATTTT CASAFLTSAPSTDTQYF
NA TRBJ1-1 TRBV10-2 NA TGCGCCAGCAGTGAGTTAGCAGGGTTTACTGAAGCTTTCTTT CASSELAGFTEAFF
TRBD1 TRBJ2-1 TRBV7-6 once TGTGCCAGCAGCGGGCAGACAGGGGGCGCCTACAATGAGCAGTTCTTC CASSGQTGGAYNEQFF
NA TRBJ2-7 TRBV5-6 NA TGTGCCAGCAGACCAACTGGCCTCGGCAACGAGCAGTACTTC CASRPTGLGNEQYF
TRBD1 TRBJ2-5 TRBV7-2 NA TGTGCCAGCAGCTCTGGGACAGGGGGGCTGGAGACCCAGTACTTC CASSSGTGGLETQYF
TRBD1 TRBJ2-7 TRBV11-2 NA TGTGCCAGCAGCTCGCCAAACAGGGGCGAGCAGTACTTC CASSSPNRGEQYF
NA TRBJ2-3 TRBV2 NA TGTGCCAGCAGAGCCGAGGTAGCGGATCGCACAGATACGCAGTATTTT CASRAEVADRTDTQYF
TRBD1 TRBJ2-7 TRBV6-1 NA TGTGCCAGCAGTGAAGGAGGGGGCGACGCCTACGAGCAGTACTTC CASSEGGGDAYEQYF
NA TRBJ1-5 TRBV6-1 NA TGTGCCAGCAGTGCCAGTTTATATAGCAATCAGCCCCAGCATTTT CASSASLYSNQPQHF
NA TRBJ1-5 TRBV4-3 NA TGCGCCAGCAGCCAAACGACAGGTGGCAGCAATCAGCCCCAGCATTTT CASSQTTGGSNQPQHF
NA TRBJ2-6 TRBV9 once TGTGCCAGCAGCGAGGGGTCTGGGGCCAACGTCCTGACTTTC CASSEGSGANVLTF
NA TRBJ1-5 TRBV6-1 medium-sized TGTGCCAGCAGGGAAGGAAACAATCAGCCCCAGCATTTT CASREGNNQPQHF
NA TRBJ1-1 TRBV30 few TGTGCCTGGAGTGACGGAAACACTGAAGCTTTCTTT CAWSDGNTEAFF
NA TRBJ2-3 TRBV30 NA TGTGCCTGGAGTCTAGGGGAATCAGATACGCAGTATTTT CAWSLGESDTQYF
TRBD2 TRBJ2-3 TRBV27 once TGTGCCAGCAGTTCTCGTTTAGCGGGAAGTGGAGGAGATACGCAGTATTTT CASSSRLAGSGGDTQYF